These 27 T cell receptor beta chains came from one sample sequenced in a study of regulatory T cells in long-lasting Graves disease. According to the study, TCR beta libraries were built with iRepertoire HTBI primers and CDR3-region Arm-PCR. Each CDR3 protein gets one entry after TCRdb re-called the multiplex PCR reads with MiXCR. This table has more than 650,000 distinct CDR3 sequences, 25% to 35% appearing once. The time point was: persistent/refractory GD, antithyroid drugs over 5 years with positive TRAb. TCR sequences were obtained from RNA taken from PBMCs. The sample in question was peripheral blood mononuclear cells (PBMCs), obtained when the disease was refractory, from a patient treated with antithyroid drugs. Every receptor here comes from a female donor with Graves disease.

The rearrangement joins TRBV29-1 to TRBJ1-3; no reliable D call. Germline-derived CDR1 and CDR2 are SQVTM and ANQGSEA. The CDR3 runs to 13 residues. V was cut by 2 bases and J by 4 bases, with 9 bases left in between. CDR3: CSVESVGGNTIYF. In nucleotides, the CDR3 is TGCAGCGTTGAATCTGTTGGGGGAAACACCATATATTTT.

The V and J genes are TRBV15 and TRBJ2-5; D is uncertain. Germline loops: CDR1 LNHNV, CDR2 YYDKDF (reference sequence). V lost 6 bases and J lost 2, with 16 bases in between. This CDR3 is built from 15 residues. This CDR3 reads CATRETRADQETQYF. The CDR3 region has the DNA TGTGCCACCAGAGAGACCCGGGCAGATCAAGAGACCCAGTACTTC.

This clonotype was recorded a few times. The chain combines TRBV20-1 with TRBJ1-5; no clear D. Between the trimmed V and J ends, which lost 1 base and 0 bases, there was a span of 10 bases. This CDR3 region has 15 residues. Looked up from germline, CDR1 is DFQATT and CDR2 is SNEGSKA (reference sequence). The CDR3 sequence: CSARAVEGSNQPQHF. The DNA for the CDR3 is TGCAGTGCTAGAGCTGTGGAGGGTAGCAATCAGCCCCAGCATTTT.

The V and J genes are TRBV5-1 and TRBJ2-5, with TRBD2 as a possible D gene (6 bases). In germline, CDR1 is SGHRS, CDR2 YFSETQ. The CDR3 runs 14 residues. V was cut by 0 bases and J by 5 bases, with 11 bases left in between. Here the CDR3 DNA reads TGCGCCAGCAGCTTGGAGGGAGGAGTGGAGACCCAGTACTTC. Translated, it gives CASSLEGGVETQYF.

The V call is TRBV5-1, the J call TRBJ2-1; the match to TRBD2 covers 7 bases. The CDR3 has 12 residues. The junction had 2 bases not matched to a gene; V was cut back by 6 bases and J by 5 bases. CDR1 and CDR2 (germline): SGHRS, YFSETQ. This CDR3 is CASNLADNEQFF. The CDR3 bases are TGCGCCAGCAACCTAGCGGACAATGAGCAGTTCTTC.

The chain has TRBV3-1 and TRBJ1-2, with TRBD1 matching over 8 bases. CDR1 and CDR2 (germline): LGHDT, YNNKEL (reference sequence). The CDR3 is 13 residues long. Trimming removed 4 bases from V and 7 bases from J; junction bases left unmatched: 5. The CDR3 DNA reads as TGTGCCAGCAGCCCGACAGGGGCGAGTGGCTACACCTTC. Translation gives CASSPTGASGYTF.

In its sample, this clonotype was seen many times. This chain connects TRBV7-3 to TRBJ1-1; possible D gene TRBD1, 5 bases. V was clipped by 3 bases and J by 4 bases, with 9 bases between them. This CDR3 comprises 13 residues. CDR1 and CDR2 from the germline V gene are SGHTA and FQGTGA. The CDR3: CASSLTRGTEAFF. CDR3 coding DNA: TGTGCCAGCAGCTTGACGAGGGGCACTGAAGCTTTCTTT.

At least ten counts were recorded for this clonotype. The genes are TRBV12-3 or TRBV12-4 and TRBJ1-4, with TRBD1 identical over 9 bases. V lost 5 bases, J lost 5 bases, and 6 bases stayed unmatched. This CDR3 spans 15 amino acids. The CDR3 protein is CASSTTGGGNEKLFF. CDR3 nucleotide sequence: TGTGCCAGCAGTACTACAGGGGGCGGCAATGAAAAACTGTTTTTT.

V and J are TRBV7-9 and TRBJ2-2; 9 nucleotides align to TRBD1. The germline V gene has CDR1 SEHNR and CDR2 FQNEAQ (reference sequence). This CDR3 comprises 18 residues. V dropped 6 bases and J dropped 8; count of bases not matched to a gene: 19. CDR3 DNA: TGTGCCAGCAGTCCAAACCTCGTCCCGGGACAGGGCGCTGGGGAGCTGTTTTTT. Its translation: CASSPNLVPGQGAGELFF.

The V call is TRBV6-2 or TRBV6-3, the J call TRBJ1-2; D is uncertain. CDR1 and CDR2 (germline): MNHEY, SVGEGT. This CDR3 has 16 amino acids. The germline V and J ends were trimmed by 2 bases and 2 bases, with 15 bases remaining between them. The CDR3, as DNA: TGTGCCAGCAGTTACCCGGTTCGGGAGTCAAACTATGGCTACACCTTC. Its protein product is CASSYPVRESNYGYTF.

In DNA, the CDR3 is TGCAGTGCCCCAAACCTTCGGGGGGCGCGCAGTGAAGCTTTCTTT. Translated, it gives CSAPNLRGARSEAFF. The chain joins TRBV20-1 to TRBJ1-1; possibly TRBD1 for D (6 bases). Per the germline V gene, CDR1 is DFQATT and CDR2 is SNEGSKA (reference sequence). V was pared by 6 bases and J by 7 bases, with 24 bases between. This CDR3 contains 15 residues.

J is TRBJ1-2 and V is TRBV2, with D perhaps matching TRBD1 (5 bases). The ends were cut back, 2 bases at V and 8 bases at J, with 15 bases in the middle. The length of the CDR3 is 14 residues. The germline V gene encodes CDR1 SNHLY and CDR2 FYNNEI. CDR3 in DNA: TGTGCCAGCAGTGAAAGACTGGGACTTGCGGGCTACACCTTC. Protein: CASSERLGLAGYTF.

Ten or more counts support this clonotype. This chain joins TRBV5-5 and TRBJ1-2; a weak D match, TRBD1 (6 bases). Trimming left V 0 bases short and J 3 bases short, with 12 bases between. Per germline, CDR1 SGHKS and CDR2 YYEKEE (reference sequence). The CDR3 spans 15 residues. The CDR3 nucleotides read TGTGCCAGCAGCTTGGCGCAGGGGCGCGACTATGGCTACACCTTC. Protein product: CASSLAQGRDYGYTF.

This clonotype has only a few counts. The chain carries TRBV10-3 and TRBJ1-1; 7 bases align to TRBD1. The CDR3 extends over 16 amino acids. The J segment lost 3 bases and the V segment lost 6 bases, leaving 13 bases of the junction unmatched. Germline loops: CDR1 ENHRY, CDR2 SYGVKD. DNA for the CDR3: TGTGCCATCAGGCGTACTTTACAGGGGACCGACACTGAAGCTTTCTTT. It yields the protein CAIRRTLQGTDTEAFF.

This chain joins TRBV20-1 and TRBJ1-1, with unresolved D. Germline loops: CDR1 DFQATT, CDR2 SNEGSKA (reference sequence). The germline V and J ends were trimmed by 0 bases and 2 bases, with 10 bases remaining between them. The CDR3 covers 14 residues. Here the CDR3 DNA reads TGCAGTGCTAGAGAATCTTACGGAAACACTGAAGCTTTCTTT. Translation gives CSARESYGNTEAFF.

The chain recombines TRBV29-1 with TRBJ1-3, with D perhaps matching TRBD1 (5 bases). This CDR3 has 14 residues. V was pared by 4 bases and J by 0 bases, with 10 bases between. In germline, CDR1 is SQVTM, CDR2 ANQGSEA. DNA of the CDR3: TGCAGCGTTGTGGGGACGGTCTCTGGAAACACCATATATTTT. Protein sequence: CSVVGTVSGNTIYF.

This clonotype was detected only a few times. The chain couples TRBV29-1 to TRBJ2-5; possibly TRBD1 for D (6 bases). V was cut by 5 bases and J by 5 bases, with 18 bases left in between. This CDR3 has 14 amino acids. Germline values: CDR1 SQVTM, CDR2 ANQGSEA. CDR3 coding DNA: TGCAGCGTTCGGGGTGGGGACATGAGGGAGACCCAGTACTTC. Its translation: CSVRGGDMRETQYF.

This clonotype was detected a few times. The chain recombines TRBV11-2 with TRBJ2-3, with a possible D match to TRBD1 (5 bases). Germline-derived CDR1 and CDR2 are SGHAT and FQNNGV. Trimming removed 5 bases at V and 5 bases at J, with 11 bases between. CDR3 length equals 13 residues. The CDR3, as DNA: TGTGCCAGCAGCCCTGGGGCCCAAGATACGCAGTATTTT. It is translated as CASSPGAQDTQYF. The full variable domain, completed using reference TRBV11-2 and TRBJ2-3, is EAGVAQSPRYKIIEKRQSVAFWCNPISGHATLYWYQQILGQGPKLLIQFQNNGVVDDSQLPKDRFSAERLKGVDSTLKIQPAKLEDSAVYLCASSPGAQDTQYFGPGTRLTVL.

This clonotype was seen ten or more times. The rearrangement joins TRBV7-9 to TRBJ2-5, with 8 bases matching TRBD2. J was trimmed by 3 bases and V by 5 bases; bases with no gene match: 5. The CDR3 totals 14 residues. The germline gives CDR1 SEHNR, CDR2 FQNEAQ (reference sequence). CDR3 region: CASSDTSGEETQYF. The CDR3 nucleotides are TGTGCCAGCAGCGACACTAGCGGTGAAGAGACCCAGTACTTC.

The rearrangement joins TRBV4-1 to TRBJ1-5, with D maybe TRBD1 (6 bases). This CDR3 is 15 amino acids long. Trimming removed 3 bases at V and 5 bases at J, with 14 bases between. Per the germline V gene, CDR1 is MGHRA and CDR2 is YSYEKL. CDR3 protein: CASSHPGRGDQPQHF. The CDR3 bases are TGCGCCAGCAGCCATCCGGGCAGGGGTGATCAGCCCCAGCATTTT.

This clonotype was detected only a few times. The V call is TRBV28, the J call TRBJ1-1; D not certain. The CDR3 has 14 amino acids. Between the trimmed V and J ends, which lost 6 bases and 1 base, there was a span of 12 bases. CDR1 is MDHEN and CDR2 is SYDVKM in the germline V gene. The CDR3, as DNA: TGTGCCAGCAGCCACACCAGGCAGAACACTGAAGCTTTCTTT. Protein: CASSHTRQNTEAFF.

J is TRBJ2-5 and V is TRBV7-9; D is possibly TRBD2 (7 bases). This CDR3 is built from 16 residues. Trimming left V 2 bases short and J 5 bases short, with 18 bases between. CDR1 and CDR2 (germline): SEHNR, FQNEAQ (reference sequence). The CDR3 loop is CASSLWEAGAAETQYF. The DNA for the CDR3 is TGTGCCAGCAGCTTATGGGAGGCGGGGGCAGCCGAGACCCAGTACTTC.

The chain has TRBV9 and TRBJ1-1; no definite D call. Germline CDR1 SGDLS, CDR2 YYNGEE. V gave up 1 base and J gave up 3 bases, with 10 bases separating them. The CDR3 is 14 amino acids. CDR3 sequence (DNA): TGTGCCAGCAGCGTACGGGCGGATGACACTGAAGCTTTCTTT. Translated: CASSVRADDTEAFF.

The chain carries TRBV20-1 and TRBJ2-1; 9 bases match TRBD2. The CDR3 runs to 14 residues. V trimming: 8 bases; J trimming: 6 bases; junction bases outside the gene matches: 11. Germline CDR1 DFQATT, CDR2 SNEGSKA (reference sequence). The CDR3 reads CSSSSGTPPNEQFF. CDR3 sequence (DNA): TGCAGTTCGTCTAGCGGGACTCCTCCCAATGAGCAGTTCTTC.

The V gene is TRBV4-1, the J gene TRBJ1-2; D is perhaps TRBD1 (5 bases). Germline CDR1 and CDR2: MGHRA and YSYEKL. The CDR3 contains 16 residues. The V end lost 0 bases, the J end lost 4 bases, and 15 bases lay between the germline ends. The CDR3 sequence is CASSQDNGAGLYGYTF. The DNA of the CDR3 is TGCGCCAGCAGCCAAGATAACGGGGCTGGGCTCTATGGCTACACCTTC.

Points on this clonotype: With a much larger clone just one base away, this may be a read error. The rearrangement uses TRBV28 and TRBJ2-5; TRBD1 matches 8 bases. CDR1 is MDHEN, CDR2 SYDVKM, per germline. With 6 bases clipped from V and 5 bases from J, the junction kept 8 bases outside the gene matches. This CDR3 comprises 14 residues. The CDR3 DNA follows: TGTGCCAGCAGACGGACAGGGCGCAGTGAGACCCAGTACTTC. This codes for CASRRTGRSETQYF.

This chain uses TRBV20-1 with TRBJ2-7, with 12 nucleotides matching TRBD2. The CDR3 consists of 16 residues. Germline V CDR1 and CDR2: DFQATT, SNEGSKA (reference sequence). With 3 bases clipped from V and 7 bases from J, the junction kept 13 bases outside the gene matches. The CDR3 nucleotides read TGCAGTGCTAGTTCTAGCGGGAGGGCCAGGGTAGGGGAGCAGTACTTC. Translated: CSASSSGRARVGEQYF.